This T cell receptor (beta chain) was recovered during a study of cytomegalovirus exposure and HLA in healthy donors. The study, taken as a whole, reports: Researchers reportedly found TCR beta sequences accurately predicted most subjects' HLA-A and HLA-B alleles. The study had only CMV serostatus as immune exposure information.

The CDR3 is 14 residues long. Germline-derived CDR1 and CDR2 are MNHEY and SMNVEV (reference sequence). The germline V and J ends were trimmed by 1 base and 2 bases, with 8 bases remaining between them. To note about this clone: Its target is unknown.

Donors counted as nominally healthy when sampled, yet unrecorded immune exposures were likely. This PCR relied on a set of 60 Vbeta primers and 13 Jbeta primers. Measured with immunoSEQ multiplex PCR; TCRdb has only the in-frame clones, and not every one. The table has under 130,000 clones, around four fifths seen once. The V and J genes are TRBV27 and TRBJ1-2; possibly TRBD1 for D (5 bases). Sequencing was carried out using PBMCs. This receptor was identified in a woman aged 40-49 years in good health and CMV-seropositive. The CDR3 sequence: CASSLWGGNYGYTF. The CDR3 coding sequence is TGTGCCAGCAGTTTATGGGGCGGAAACTATGGCTACACCTTC.